This T cell receptor beta chain was found in a study of blood T cell repertoires in COVID-19. The overall study: Material from acute and convalescent COVID-19 was sourced from the United States, Italy and Spain. T cells, B-cell-depleted T cells, or PBMCs supplied cDNA or gDNA.

Produced via immunoSEQ multiplex PCR; TCRdb's table is partial and in-frame only. The sample includes some 180,000 clones, 75% to 90% seen only once; the top ten take about 6.7%. V dropped 5 bases and J dropped 0; count of bases not matched to a gene: 9. The length of the CDR3 is 18 residues. From germline, CDR1 is MNHEY and CDR2 SMNVEV (reference sequence). The rearrangement links TRBV27 to TRBJ2-3; 12 positions match TRBD2. The sequenced sample consisted of peripheral blood. This receptor was identified in a woman between 35 and 50 years old with COVID-19, enrolled during active disease. The CDR3 DNA reads as TGTGCCAGCAGTCGAGGACTAGCGGGAAACCCGAGCACAGATACGCAGTATTTT. Translated, it gives CASSRGLAGNPSTDTQYF.